Following are 6 T cell receptor beta chains from one sample sequenced in a study of PD-1 blockade in classical Hodgkin lymphoma. TCRdb's copy holds only in-frame clones and misses some; the assay was immunoSEQ multiplex PCR. The data show about 98,000 clones, more than 90% seen once. Autologous stem cell transplantation was followed by relapse in every patient, and brentuximab vedotin exposure varied. The sample was peripheral blood mononuclear cells (PBMCs), taken at baseline. These receptor sequences come from a human donor with classical Hodgkin lymphoma.

This rearrangement joins TRBV6-6 to TRBJ2-3; D is tentatively TRBD1 or TRBD2 (5 bases each). With 3 bases removed from V and 0 bases from J, the gap between germline ends came to 10 bases. The V gene's germline CDR1 is MNHNY and CDR2 SVGAGI (reference sequence). This CDR3 is 15 amino acids long. The CDR3 bases are TGTGCCAGCAGTTATGCTGGGGGAAGCACAGATACGCAGTATTTT. This encodes CASSYAGGSTDTQYF.

V gene TRBV30 combines with J gene TRBJ2-7; TRBD2 matches at 14 bases. Germline CDR1 is GTSNPN and CDR2 is SVGIG (reference sequence). This CDR3 is 15 amino acids long. V lost 1 base and J lost 5; bases outside the gene matches: 4. The CDR3 region is CAWSGGTSGRHEQYF. CDR3 sequence (DNA): TGTGCCTGGAGTGGAGGGACTAGCGGGAGACACGAGCAGTACTTC.

This chain uses TRBV7-3 with TRBJ2-1, with 9 bases identical to TRBD2. V dropped 5 bases and J dropped 6; count of bases not matched to a gene: 5. Germline CDR1 and CDR2: SGHTA and FQGTGA. CDR3 length equals 14 residues. The CDR3 loop is CASSGLAGANEQFF. Written as DNA, the CDR3 is TGTGCCAGCAGCGGGTTAGCGGGGGCCAATGAGCAGTTCTTC. Full variable domain (missing parts from reference TRBV7-3 and TRBJ2-1): GAGVSQTPSNKVTEKGKYVELRCDPISGHTALYWYRQSLGQGPEFLIYFQGTGAADDSGLPNDRFFAVRPEGSVSTLKIQRTERGDSAVYLCASSGLAGANEQFFGPGTRLTVL.

The V gene is TRBV5-1, the J gene TRBJ1-2, with 8 bases matching TRBD1. CDR3 length: 14 amino acids. CDR1 SGHRS and CDR2 YFSETQ come from the germline V gene. V trimming: 0 bases; J trimming: 5 bases; junction bases outside the gene matches: 3. The chain's CDR3 is CASSLGDRRYGYTF. The CDR3, as DNA: TGCGCCAGCAGCTTGGGGGACAGGAGGTATGGCTACACCTTC.

The rearrangement joins TRBV19 to TRBJ1-2; D not resolved. Trimming removed 3 bases from V and 4 bases from J, with 15 bases in between. Germline V CDR1 and CDR2: LNHDA, SQIVND (reference sequence). The CDR3 is 15 residues long. The CDR3: CASSIGALIVYGYTF. For the CDR3, the DNA is TGTGCCAGTAGTATTGGAGCGCTTATAGTCTATGGCTACACCTTC.

The chain employs TRBV4-1 and TRBJ2-5; a possible D gene is TRBD2 (6 bases). V lost 4 bases, J lost 0 bases, and 12 bases lay in between. The germline CDR1 and CDR2 sequences are MGHRA and YSYEKL. This CDR3 has 15 amino acids. DNA of the CDR3: TGCGCCAGCAGCCTTCAAGGGAGGTACCAAGAGACCCAGTACTTC. Translating it yields CASSLQGRYQETQYF.